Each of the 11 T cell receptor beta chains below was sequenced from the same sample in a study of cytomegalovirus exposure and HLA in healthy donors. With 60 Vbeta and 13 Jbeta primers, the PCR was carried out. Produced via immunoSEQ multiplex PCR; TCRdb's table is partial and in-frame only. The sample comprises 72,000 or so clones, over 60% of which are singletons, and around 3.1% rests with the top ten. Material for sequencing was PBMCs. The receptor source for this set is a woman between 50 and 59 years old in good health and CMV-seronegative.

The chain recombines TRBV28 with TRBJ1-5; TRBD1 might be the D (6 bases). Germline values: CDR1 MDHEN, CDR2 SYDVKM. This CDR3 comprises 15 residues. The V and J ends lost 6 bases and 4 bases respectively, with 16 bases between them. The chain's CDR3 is CASRPQGLRNQPQHF. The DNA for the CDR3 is TGTGCCAGCAGACCCCAGGGGTTGAGGAATCAGCCCCAGCATTTT.

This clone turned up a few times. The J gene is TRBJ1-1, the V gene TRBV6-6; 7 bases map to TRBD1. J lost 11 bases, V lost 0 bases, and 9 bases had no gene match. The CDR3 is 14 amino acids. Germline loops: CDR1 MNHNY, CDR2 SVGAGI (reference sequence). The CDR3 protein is CASSYSIGGGSAFF. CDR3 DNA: TGTGCCAGCAGTTACTCGATAGGGGGCGGGTCGGCTTTCTTT.

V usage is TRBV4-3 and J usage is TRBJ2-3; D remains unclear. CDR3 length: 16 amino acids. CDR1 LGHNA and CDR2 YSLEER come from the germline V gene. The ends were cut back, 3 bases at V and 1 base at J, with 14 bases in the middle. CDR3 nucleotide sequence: TGCGCCAGCAGCCATATCAATGGTCAGGGCACAGATACGCAGTATTTT. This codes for CASSHINGQGTDTQYF.

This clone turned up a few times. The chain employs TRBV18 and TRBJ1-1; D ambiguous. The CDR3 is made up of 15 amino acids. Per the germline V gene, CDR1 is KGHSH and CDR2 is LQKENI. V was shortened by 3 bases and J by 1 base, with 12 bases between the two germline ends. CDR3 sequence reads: CASSPRSGSNTEAFF. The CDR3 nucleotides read TGTGCCAGCTCACCCCGCTCGGGGTCGAACACTGAAGCTTTCTTT.

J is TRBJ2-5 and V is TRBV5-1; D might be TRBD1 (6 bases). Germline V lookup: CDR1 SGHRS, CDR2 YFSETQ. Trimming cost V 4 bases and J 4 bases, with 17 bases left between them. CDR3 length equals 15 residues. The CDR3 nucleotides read TGCGCCAGCAGCCTGGGGGCAGACTATTCAGAGACCCAGTACTTC. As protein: CASSLGADYSETQYF. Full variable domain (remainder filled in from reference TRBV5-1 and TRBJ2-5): KAGVTQTPRYLIKTRGQQVTLSCSPISGHRSVSWYQQTPGQGLQFLFEYFSETQRNKGNFPGRFSGRQFSNSRSEMNVSTLELGDSALYLCASSLGADYSETQYFGPGTRLLVL.

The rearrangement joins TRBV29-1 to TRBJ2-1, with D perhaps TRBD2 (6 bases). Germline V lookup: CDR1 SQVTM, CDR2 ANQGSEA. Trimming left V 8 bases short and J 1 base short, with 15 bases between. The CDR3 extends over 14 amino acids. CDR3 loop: CSPLRRGSYNEQFF. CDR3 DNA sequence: TGCAGCCCCCTCCGGCGGGGTTCCTACAATGAGCAGTTCTTC.

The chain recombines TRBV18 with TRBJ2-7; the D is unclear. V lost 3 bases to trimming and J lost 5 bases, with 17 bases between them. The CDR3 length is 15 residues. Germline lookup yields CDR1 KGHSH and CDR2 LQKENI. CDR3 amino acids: CASSPPSQGGHEQYF. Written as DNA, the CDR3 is TGTGCCAGCTCACCCCCGTCCCAAGGCGGCCACGAGCAGTACTTC.

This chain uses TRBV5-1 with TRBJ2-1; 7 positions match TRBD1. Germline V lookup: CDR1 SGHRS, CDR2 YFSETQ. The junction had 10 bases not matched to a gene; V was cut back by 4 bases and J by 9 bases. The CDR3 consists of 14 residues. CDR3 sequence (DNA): TGCGCCAGCAGCCCAGGTTCGGCAGGGGGTGAGCAGTTCTTC. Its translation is CASSPGSAGGEQFF.

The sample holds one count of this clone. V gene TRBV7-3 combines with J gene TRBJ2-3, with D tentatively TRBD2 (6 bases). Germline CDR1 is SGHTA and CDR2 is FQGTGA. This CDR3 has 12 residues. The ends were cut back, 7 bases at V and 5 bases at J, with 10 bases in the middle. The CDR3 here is CASNTAGDTQYF. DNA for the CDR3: TGTGCCAGCAACACAGCGGGAGATACGCAGTATTTT.

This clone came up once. CDR3 residues: CASSLANEAFF. CDR3 bases: TGTGCCAGCAGCTTGGCAAATGAAGCTTTCTTT. J is TRBJ1-1 and V is TRBV5-6; D is ambiguous. In germline, CDR1 is SGHDT, CDR2 YYEEEE. This CDR3 is built from 11 residues. Trimming left V 0 bases short and J 7 bases short, with 4 bases between.

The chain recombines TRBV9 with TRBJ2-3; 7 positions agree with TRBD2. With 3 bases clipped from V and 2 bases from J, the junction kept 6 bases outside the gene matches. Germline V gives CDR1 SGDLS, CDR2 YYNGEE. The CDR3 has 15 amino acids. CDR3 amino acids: CASSAREGITDTQYF. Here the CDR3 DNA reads TGTGCCAGCAGCGCCAGGGAGGGAATCACAGATACGCAGTATTTT.